This passage covers 16 T cell receptor beta chains from one sample sequenced in a study of post-analysis software for immune sequencing data. Whole-study findings and limits: There were roughly 5 TRBV segments more frequent in patients than controls, and TRBV5-6, TRBV5-1 and TRBV20-1 were among them.

No antigens are known for them. TCR beta cDNA libraries included unique molecular identifiers. Via MiXCR, TCRdb re-called the PCR reads, giving one row per CDR3 protein. The sample holds about 180,000 distinct CDR3 sequences, about 32% seen once. The sequenced material came from blood. These TCRs come from a girl between 10 and 17 years old with multiple sclerosis.

The V gene is TRBV27, the J gene TRBJ2-7; 8 bases map to TRBD2. The germline V gene has CDR1 MNHEY and CDR2 SMNVEV (reference sequence). The V and J ends lost 8 bases and 2 bases, in that order; junction bases with no gene match: 14. The CDR3 length is 16 residues. The CDR3 region is CASGAGAGVGAYEQYF. CDR3 sequence (DNA): TGTGCCAGCGGTGCAGGAGCGGGAGTTGGGGCCTACGAGCAGTACTTC.

This clonotype was picked up a small number of times. V is TRBV7-8 and J is TRBJ2-7; 8 bases map to TRBD1. CDR1 is SGHVS and CDR2 is FQNEAQ in the germline V gene. V shed 4 bases, J shed 6 bases, and the junction held 8 bases outside the gene matches. The CDR3 is 14 residues long. The CDR3 is CASSSSDRVREQYF. The CDR3 DNA follows: TGTGCCAGCAGCTCCTCGGACAGGGTTCGCGAGCAGTACTTC. The full variable domain, with the rest looked up from reference TRBV7-8 and TRBJ2-7, is GAGVSQSPRYKVAKRGQDVALRCDPISGHVSLFWYQQALGQGPEFLTYFQNEAQLDKSGLPSDRFFAERPEGSVSTLKIQRTQQEDSAVYLCASSSSDRVREQYFGPGTRLTVT.

The table lists this clonotype with many counts. The chain carries TRBV20-1 and TRBJ2-7, with D unresolved. Germline CDR1 DFQATT, CDR2 SNEGSKA (reference sequence). This CDR3 is 14 amino acids long. With 5 bases removed from V and 0 bases from J, the gap between germline ends came to 14 bases. CDR3 DNA: TGCAGTGCTTTGGACGTGGCAAGCTCCTACGAGCAGTACTTC. Amino acid sequence: CSALDVASSYEQYF.

V is TRBV7-9 and J is TRBJ2-1; D not resolved. Germline CDR1 is SEHNR and CDR2 is FQNEAQ (reference sequence). The CDR3 extends over 14 amino acids. The V and J ends lost 5 bases and 8 bases respectively, with 16 bases between them. CDR3 sequence reads: CASSPRLGKDEQFF. The CDR3 bases are TGTGCCAGCAGCCCCCGGCTAGGTAAGGATGAGCAGTTCTTC.

The chain couples TRBV20-1 to TRBJ1-1; 7 nucleotides line up with TRBD1. Germline CDR1 DFQATT, CDR2 SNEGSKA (reference sequence). V dropped 5 bases and J dropped 1; count of bases not matched to a gene: 7. The length of the CDR3 is 14 residues. The CDR3 loop is CSALPGTANTEAFF. For the CDR3, the DNA is TGCAGTGCTCTACCCGGGACAGCGAACACTGAAGCTTTCTTT.

The chain recombines TRBV2 with TRBJ2-4; tentative D call: TRBD2 (5 bases). V gave up 6 bases and J gave up 0 bases, with 9 bases separating them. Germline V lookup: CDR1 SNHLY, CDR2 FYNNEI. This CDR3 spans 14 amino acids. For the CDR3, the DNA is TGTGCCAGCAGGACGGGATTAGCCAAAAACATTCAGTACTTC. Its protein product is CASRTGLAKNIQYF.

The genes are TRBV20-1 and TRBJ2-3; D is uncertain. Between the trimmed V and J ends, which lost 7 bases and 2 bases, there was a span of 10 bases. CDR1 and CDR2 (germline): DFQATT, SNEGSKA (reference sequence). This CDR3 is 12 amino acids long. CDR3 loop: CSVGRVTDTQYF. Written as DNA, the CDR3 is TGCAGTGTAGGACGGGTCACAGATACGCAGTATTTT.

This clonotype was recorded many times. J is TRBJ1-1 and V is TRBV9; TRBD1 is a possible D gene (6 bases). Looked up from germline, CDR1 is SGDLS and CDR2 is YYNGEE. V lost 2 bases and J lost 6, with 17 bases in between. The CDR3 covers 15 residues. The CDR3 DNA reads as TGTGCCAGCAGCGTTTCCGGGACATTAGGGTCTGAAGCTTTCTTT. It encodes CASSVSGTLGSEAFF.

This clonotype was detected a few times. V gene TRBV12-3 or TRBV12-4 combines with J gene TRBJ1-1, with 10 nucleotides matching TRBD1. V lost 5 bases to trimming and J lost 2 bases; unmatched junction nucleotides: 8. CDR3 length equals 16 residues. This chain's CDR3 is CASSPPGTGVNTEAFF. The CDR3 DNA sequence: TGTGCCAGCAGTCCGCCCGGGACAGGGGTAAACACTGAAGCTTTCTTT.

The chain combines TRBV13 with TRBJ2-1, with 8 bases fitting TRBD2. Germline-derived CDR1 and CDR2 are PRHDT and FYEKMQ (reference sequence). The CDR3 consists of 16 residues. Unmatched junction bases numbered 11, after V lost 2 bases and J lost 8 bases. The CDR3 DNA sequence: TGTGCCAGCAGCTTATTCCGGGAGGGCCATGGGCATGAGCAGTTCTTC. Translating gives CASSLFREGHGHEQFF.

This clonotype was observed a few times. V gene TRBV7-9 combines with J gene TRBJ1-1; D is unclear. Per the germline V gene, CDR1 is SEHNR and CDR2 is FQNEAQ (reference sequence). V gave up 1 base and J gave up 7 bases, with 10 bases separating them. The CDR3 is 13 residues long. CDR3 sequence: CASSLGSESEAFF. As DNA, the CDR3 is TGTGCCAGCAGCTTAGGGTCAGAGAGTGAAGCTTTCTTT.

This chain joins TRBV7-2 and TRBJ1-4; no reliable D call. V lost 1 base, J lost 6 bases, and 12 bases lay in between. Per germline, CDR1 SGHTA and CDR2 FQGNSA. This CDR3 is built from 15 residues. CDR3 protein: CASSLVVARDEKLFF. Written as DNA, the CDR3 is TGTGCCAGCAGCTTAGTTGTAGCTCGGGATGAAAAACTGTTTTTT.

As concerns this clonotype: One end of the junction fails to match germline, which may point to a read error. The rearrangement links TRBV7-9 to TRBJ2-1; the D gene could be TRBD1 or TRBD2 (5 bases each). This CDR3 is 16 amino acids long. CDR1 SEHNR and CDR2 FQNEAQ come from the germline V gene (reference sequence). This CDR3 reads CASSAASRDLQDEKFF. CDR3 DNA sequence: TGTGCCAGCAGCGCAGCCTCCCGGGACCTGCAGGATGAGAAGTTCTTC.

This clonotype was seen repeatedly, ten times or more. The chain is built from TRBV29-1 and TRBJ2-5; TRBD2 is a possible D gene (6 bases). The CDR3 length is 13 residues. V lost 3 bases, J lost 2 bases, and 10 bases lay in between. The V gene's germline CDR1 is SQVTM and CDR2 ANQGSEA. DNA for the CDR3: TGCAGCGTTGATAAGGGACTGCAAGAGACCCAGTACTTC. Translated, it gives CSVDKGLQETQYF. The complete variable domain, with remaining parts taken from reference TRBV29-1 and TRBJ2-5, reads SAVISQKPSRDICQRGTSLTIQCQVDSQVTMMFWYRQQPGQSLTLIATANQGSEATYESGFVIDKFPISRPNLTFSTLTVSNMSPEDSSIYLCSVDKGLQETQYFGPGTRLLVL.

This clonotype has a count of ten or more. The junction does not match germline at one end; this may be a read error. The gene calls are TRBV7-7 and TRBJ2-5, with 11 bases that match TRBD2. The CDR3 extends over 16 amino acids. Germline-derived CDR1 and CDR2 are SSHAT and FNYEAQ (reference sequence). The CDR3, as DNA: TGTGCTAGCAGCTTGGGACTAGCGGATTCGGGGGAGACCCAGTACTTC. Translated: CASSLGLADSGETQYF.

With respect to this clonotype: An end of the junction differs from the germline gene, which may be a read error. The CDR3 DNA is TGTGCCAGCAGTTCGCCGGGACTAGCGGGAGTAGATGCGCAGTATTTT. Protein: CASSSPGLAGVDAQYF. V is TRBV12-3 or TRBV12-4 and J is TRBJ2-3, with 14 positions matching TRBD2. CDR3 size: 16 residues.